This TCR beta chain is from a study of blood T cell repertoires in COVID-19. Study details: Samples representing acute and convalescent COVID-19 were sourced from the United States, Italy and Spain. Sources were T cells, B-cell-depleted T cells, or PBMCs; the material itself was cDNA or gDNA.

The CDR3 runs 13 residues. Per the germline V gene, CDR1 is SGHRS and CDR2 is YFSETQ. J gave up 3 bases and V 2 bases, and 1 base lay outside the gene matches. Authors' data handling: Using reference gene primer amplification, nucleated cell counts were estimated. Profiled with immunoSEQ multiplex PCR; TCRdb holds only in-frame clones, not every one. The V and J calls and clone size come from that table; D and trimming were worked out from the DNA. The data show 90,000 to 120,000 clones, with about two thirds seen just once and about 2% held by the top ten. Specimen: peripheral blood. This clonotype was sampled from a middle-aged woman with acute or convalescent COVID-19. This chain links TRBV5-1 with TRBJ1-1; 7 bases map to TRBD1. CDR3 amino acids: CASSFGTDTEAFF. The CDR3 DNA reads as TGCGCCAGCAGCTTTGGGACAGACACTGAAGCTTTCTTT.